Listed below are T cell receptor beta chains from one sample, sequenced in a study of T cell repertoires in cytomegalovirus infection. A single record per CDR3 protein comes from TCRdb applying MiXCR to the reads. The sample holds nearly 650,000 distinct CDR3 sequences; more than 20% are singletons and the top ten take approximately 8.2%. Sequencing input: CD8+ T cells from PBMCs. The receptors derive from a human donor in good health (CMV status not recorded). Some clones in this sample may be carry-over from other donors' samples. Each CDR3 is given with its conserved first and last residue. A D gene is named only where the DNA matches it firmly.

cdr3_aa	d_call	v_call	j_call
CASSPYHRDSPLHF	-	TRBV7-2	TRBJ1-6
CSVDPEGGTDTQYF	-	TRBV29-1	TRBJ2-3
CASSRGGAFENEQFF	TRBD2	TRBV7-7	TRBJ2-1
CASTLGGFDYEQYF	-	TRBV12-3/TRBV12-4	TRBJ2-7
CASSSSGGWRYGYTF	TRBD1	TRBV11-2	TRBJ1-2
CASSLNTGPRNEKLFF	-	TRBV7-2	TRBJ1-4
CASSEAVGNYGYTF	-	TRBV2	TRBJ1-2
CASSSPSGDAGDTQYF	-	TRBV2	TRBJ2-3
CASSIPGETQYF	-	TRBV12-3/TRBV12-4	TRBJ2-5
CASRPTVTNEKLFF	-	TRBV7-9	TRBJ1-4
CASSDGTYEAFF	-	TRBV7-9	TRBJ1-1
CSARDEETTNGYTF	-	TRBV20-1	TRBJ1-2
CASSPRDRRKFNKSEQFF	TRBD1	TRBV18	TRBJ2-1
CSARERGGPGTQYF	TRBD2	TRBV20-1	TRBJ2-3
CASSISGGAAETQYF	TRBD2	TRBV7-2	TRBJ2-5
CASRHEPGSYGYTF	-	TRBV9	TRBJ1-2
CSAPPRERANEKLFF	-	TRBV20-1	TRBJ1-4
CASSFSGPLNTEAFF	-	TRBV7-2	TRBJ1-1
CASSPRTGYYNYGYTF	TRBD1	TRBV12-3/TRBV12-4	TRBJ1-2
CASSLWREQGYTEAFF	-	TRBV28	TRBJ1-1
CSAGHPLFPYEQYF	-	TRBV20-1	TRBJ2-7
CASSYGQGTQPQHF	-	TRBV6-6	TRBJ1-5
CSAETGDYGYTF	TRBD1	TRBV20-1	TRBJ1-2
CASSPAGGRYNEQFF	TRBD1	TRBV14	TRBJ2-1
CASSEINTEAFF	-	TRBV6-1	TRBJ1-1
CASSEGPLEQFF	-	TRBV6-1	TRBJ2-1
CASSIDLTTNQPQHF	-	TRBV19	TRBJ1-5
CASSYGQREVPYEQYF	-	TRBV6-2/TRBV6-3	TRBJ2-7
CASSQDFPRRSTEAFF	-	TRBV4-1	TRBJ1-1
CASDGQGTGYTF	TRBD1	TRBV6-2/TRBV6-3	TRBJ1-2
CASSSGLSEQYF	-	TRBV7-6	TRBJ2-7
CSASDEAGDTQYF	-	TRBV20-1	TRBJ2-3
CASSEKGLRDQPQHF	-	TRBV6-1	TRBJ1-5
CASSYQGDEQYF	TRBD1	TRBV6-6	TRBJ2-7
CSARSRGGKNGYTF	-	TRBV29-1	TRBJ1-2
CASSLAREEGYGYTF	-	TRBV28	TRBJ1-2
CSSRDRGFDEKLFF	TRBD1	TRBV29-1	TRBJ1-4
CASSYSGGGAYNEQFF	-	TRBV6-5	TRBJ2-1
CASSITSGGRMNNEQFF	TRBD2	TRBV27	TRBJ2-1
CASSTRTVRNEQFF	-	TRBV19	TRBJ2-1
CASSPYGSEAFF	-	TRBV11-2	TRBJ1-1
CSARDWRQNTEAFF	-	TRBV20-1	TRBJ1-1
CASSPHRGGDPNTGELFF	TRBD2	TRBV7-9	TRBJ2-2